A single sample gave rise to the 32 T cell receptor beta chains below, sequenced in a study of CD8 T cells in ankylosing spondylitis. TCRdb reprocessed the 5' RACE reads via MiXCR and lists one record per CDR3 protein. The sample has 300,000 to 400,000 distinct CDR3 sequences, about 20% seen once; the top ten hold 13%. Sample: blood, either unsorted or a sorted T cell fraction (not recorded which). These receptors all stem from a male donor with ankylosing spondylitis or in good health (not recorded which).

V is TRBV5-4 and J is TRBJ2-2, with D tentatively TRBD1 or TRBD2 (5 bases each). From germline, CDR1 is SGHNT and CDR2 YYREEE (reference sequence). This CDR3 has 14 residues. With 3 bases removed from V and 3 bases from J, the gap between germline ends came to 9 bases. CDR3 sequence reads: CASSWVGDTGELFF. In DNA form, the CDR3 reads TGTGCCAGCAGCTGGGTGGGGGACACCGGGGAGCTGTTTTTT.

The CDR3 sequence: CAIMGATGTGELFF. The CDR3 DNA follows: TGTGCCATCATGGGGGCCACGGGGACCGGGGAGCTGTTTTTT. The chain joins TRBV10-3 to TRBJ2-2; possible D gene TRBD1, 6 bases. Germline-derived CDR1 and CDR2 are ENHRY and SYGVKD. This CDR3 region has 14 residues. The V end lost 7 bases, the J end lost 5 bases, and 14 bases lay between the germline ends.

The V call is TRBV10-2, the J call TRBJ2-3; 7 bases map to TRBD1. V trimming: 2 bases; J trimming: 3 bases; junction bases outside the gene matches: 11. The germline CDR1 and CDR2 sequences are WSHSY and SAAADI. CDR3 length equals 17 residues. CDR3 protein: CASSELHRGLGTDTQYF. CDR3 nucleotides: TGCGCCAGCAGTGAGCTCCACAGGGGATTAGGGACAGATACGCAGTATTTT.

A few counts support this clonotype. DNA of the CDR3: TGTGCCACATCGGAGCGCAGGGGAATGGTCAATGAGCAGTTCTTC. It codes for CATSERRGMVNEQFF. The chain combines TRBV7-9 with TRBJ2-1; weak D call: TRBD1 (6 bases). The CDR3 has 15 amino acids. Germline V gene lookup returns CDR1 SEHNR and CDR2 FQNEAQ (reference sequence). Trimming cost V 10 bases and J 6 bases, with 22 bases left between them. The full variable domain, its missing parts supplied by reference TRBV7-9 and TRBJ2-1, is DTGVSQNPRHKITKRGQNVTFRCDPISEHNRLYWYRQTLGQGPEFLTYFQNEAQLEKSRLLSDRFSAERPKGSFSTLEIQRTEQGDSAMYLCATSERRGMVNEQFFGPGTRLTVL.

In nucleotides, the CDR3 is TGTGCCAGCAGTTTACCTAGCGGGGGCCGAATCTACGAGCAGTACTTC. This sequence encodes CASSLPSGGRIYEQYF. The J gene is TRBJ2-7, the V gene TRBV28; 10 bases line up with TRBD2. Germline lookup yields CDR1 MDHEN and CDR2 SYDVKM. The CDR3 runs to 16 residues. Unmatched junction bases numbered 7, after V lost 2 bases and J lost 3 bases.

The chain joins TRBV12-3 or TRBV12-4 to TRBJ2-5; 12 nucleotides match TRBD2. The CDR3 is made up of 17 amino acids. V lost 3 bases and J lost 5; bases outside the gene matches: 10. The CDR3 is CASSFLPSGGAWETQYF. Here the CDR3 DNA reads TGTGCCAGCAGTTTCCTTCCTAGCGGGGGGGCCTGGGAGACCCAGTACTTC.

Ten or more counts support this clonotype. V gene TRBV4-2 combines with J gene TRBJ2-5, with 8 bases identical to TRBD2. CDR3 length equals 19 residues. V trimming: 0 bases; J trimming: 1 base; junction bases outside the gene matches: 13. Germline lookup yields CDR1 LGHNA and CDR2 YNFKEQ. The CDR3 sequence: CASSQDPRELAGFQETQYF. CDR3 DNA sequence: TGTGCCAGCAGCCAAGATCCCCGGGAGTTAGCGGGGTTCCAAGAGACCCAGTACTTC.

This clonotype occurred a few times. Here the CDR3 reads CASSGAAQETQYF. The CDR3 DNA is TGTGCCAGCAGTGGGGCAGCCCAAGAGACCCAGTACTTC. The J gene is TRBJ2-5, the V gene TRBV27, with a possible D match to TRBD1 (5 bases). Germline V lookup: CDR1 MNHEY, CDR2 SMNVEV (reference sequence). Between the trimmed V and J ends, which lost 5 bases and 1 base, there was a span of 8 bases. This CDR3 comprises 13 residues.

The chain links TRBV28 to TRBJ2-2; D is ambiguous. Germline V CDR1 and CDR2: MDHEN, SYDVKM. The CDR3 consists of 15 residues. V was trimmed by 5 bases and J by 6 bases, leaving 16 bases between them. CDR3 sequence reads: CASSPGVTGPGELFF. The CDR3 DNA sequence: TGTGCCAGCAGTCCCGGCGTGACCGGACCCGGGGAGCTGTTTTTT.

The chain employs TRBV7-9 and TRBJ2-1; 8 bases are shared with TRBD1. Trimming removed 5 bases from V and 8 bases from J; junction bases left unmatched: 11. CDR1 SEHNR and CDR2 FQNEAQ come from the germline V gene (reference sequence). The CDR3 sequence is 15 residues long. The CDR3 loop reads CASSNGQGFVYEQFF. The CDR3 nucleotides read TGTGCCAGCAGCAATGGACAGGGCTTTGTATATGAGCAGTTCTTC. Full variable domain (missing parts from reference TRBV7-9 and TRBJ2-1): DTGVSQNPRHKITKRGQNVTFRCDPISEHNRLYWYRQTLGQGPEFLTYFQNEAQLEKSRLLSDRFSAERPKGSFSTLEIQRTEQGDSAMYLCASSNGQGFVYEQFFGPGTRLTVL.

DNA for the CDR3: TGTGCCACCAGCTATGGCCCCTACGAGCAGTACTTC. Protein product: CATSYGPYEQYF. V usage is TRBV15 and J usage is TRBJ2-7; D is unclear. This CDR3 comprises 12 residues. The V gene's germline CDR1 is LNHNV and CDR2 YYDKDF (reference sequence). The V end lost 5 bases, the J end lost 2 bases, and 7 bases lay between the germline ends. Supplemented by reference TRBV15 and TRBJ2-7, the full variable domain reads DAMVIQNPRYQVTQFGKPVTLSCSQTLNHNVMYWYQQKSSQAPKLLFHYYDKDFNNEADTPDNFQSRRPNTSFCFLDIRSPGLGDTAMYLCATSYGPYEQYFGPGTRLTVT.

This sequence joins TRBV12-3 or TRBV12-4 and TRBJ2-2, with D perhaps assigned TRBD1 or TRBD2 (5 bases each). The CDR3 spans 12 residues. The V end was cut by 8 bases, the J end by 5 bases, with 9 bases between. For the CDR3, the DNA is TGTGCCAGCGGGACGTTAACCGGGGAGCTGTTTTTT. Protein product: CASGTLTGELFF.

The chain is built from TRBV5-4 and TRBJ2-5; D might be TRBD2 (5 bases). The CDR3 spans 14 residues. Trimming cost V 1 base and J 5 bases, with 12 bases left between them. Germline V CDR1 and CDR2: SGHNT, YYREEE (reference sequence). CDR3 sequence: CASSLQCGGETQYF. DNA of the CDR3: TGTGCCAGCAGCTTGCAGTGCGGCGGGGAGACCCAGTACTTC.

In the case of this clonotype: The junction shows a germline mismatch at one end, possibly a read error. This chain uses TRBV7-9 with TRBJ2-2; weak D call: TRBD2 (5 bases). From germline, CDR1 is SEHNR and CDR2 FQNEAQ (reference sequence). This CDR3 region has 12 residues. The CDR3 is CACTGYTGELFF. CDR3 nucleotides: TGCGCATGCACGGGGTACACCGGGGAGCTGTTTTTT.

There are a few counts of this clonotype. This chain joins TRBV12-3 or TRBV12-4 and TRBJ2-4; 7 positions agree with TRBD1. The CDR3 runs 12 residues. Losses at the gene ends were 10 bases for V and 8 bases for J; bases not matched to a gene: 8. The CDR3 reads CATAGDRYIQYF. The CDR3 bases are TGTGCCACCGCCGGGGACAGATACATTCAGTACTTC.

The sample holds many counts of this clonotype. The CDR3 coding sequence is TGTGCCAGCAGTTTAGCCGGGGGCTCCTACAATGAGCAGTTCTTC. Protein: CASSLAGGSYNEQFF. The V call is TRBV12-3 or TRBV12-4, the J call TRBJ2-1; perhaps TRBD2 as D (6 bases). Trimming took off 0 bases at V and 0 bases at J, with 6 bases between the two ends. The CDR3 runs to 15 residues.

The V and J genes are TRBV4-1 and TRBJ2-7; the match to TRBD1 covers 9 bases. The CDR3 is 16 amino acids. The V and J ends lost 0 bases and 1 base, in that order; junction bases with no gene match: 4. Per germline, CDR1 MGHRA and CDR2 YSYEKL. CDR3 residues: CASSQDPGTGSYEQYF. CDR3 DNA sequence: TGCGCCAGCAGCCAAGATCCGGGGACAGGGTCCTACGAGCAGTACTTC.

The CDR3 spells CASSVVQGGTGELFF. As DNA, the CDR3 is TGTGCCAGCAGCGTAGTCCAGGGCGGGACCGGGGAGCTGTTTTTT. V is TRBV9 and J is TRBJ2-2; the D call may be TRBD1 or TRBD2 (5 bases each). The CDR3 is 15 amino acids. Looked up from germline, CDR1 is SGDLS and CDR2 is YYNGEE. V lost 0 bases and J 5 bases, leaving 11 bases between the germline ends.

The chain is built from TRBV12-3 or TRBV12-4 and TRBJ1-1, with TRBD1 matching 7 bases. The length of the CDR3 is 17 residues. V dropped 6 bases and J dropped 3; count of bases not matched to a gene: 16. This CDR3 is CASSWTGDSVPDTEAFF. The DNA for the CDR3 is TGTGCCAGCAGCTGGACAGGCGACAGCGTTCCGGACACTGAAGCTTTCTTT.

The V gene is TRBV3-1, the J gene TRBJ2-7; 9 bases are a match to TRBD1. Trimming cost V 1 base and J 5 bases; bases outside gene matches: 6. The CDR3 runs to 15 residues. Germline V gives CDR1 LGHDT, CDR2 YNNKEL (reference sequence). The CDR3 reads CASSQATGGIDEQYF. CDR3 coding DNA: TGTGCCAGCAGCCAAGCGACAGGGGGAATCGACGAGCAGTACTTC.

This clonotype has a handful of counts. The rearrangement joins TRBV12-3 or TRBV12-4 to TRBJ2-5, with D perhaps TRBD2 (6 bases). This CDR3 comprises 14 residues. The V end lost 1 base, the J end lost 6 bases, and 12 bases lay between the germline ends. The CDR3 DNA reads TGTGCCAGCAGTTTAGGTGGCGGGGTACAGACCCAGTACTTC. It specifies CASSLGGGVQTQYF.

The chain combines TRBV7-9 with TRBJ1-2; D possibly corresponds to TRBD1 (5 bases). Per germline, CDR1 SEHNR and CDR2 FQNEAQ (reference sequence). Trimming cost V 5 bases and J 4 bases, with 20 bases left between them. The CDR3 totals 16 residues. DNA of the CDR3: TGTGCCAGCAGCGAAGCTACTAACGACAGAATCTATGGCTACACCTTC. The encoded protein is CASSEATNDRIYGYTF.

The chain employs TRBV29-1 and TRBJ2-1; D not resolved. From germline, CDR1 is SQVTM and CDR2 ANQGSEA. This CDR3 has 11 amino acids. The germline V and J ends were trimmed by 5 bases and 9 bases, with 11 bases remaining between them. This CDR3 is CSVPGPGEQFF. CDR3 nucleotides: TGCAGCGTTCCCGGGCCAGGTGAGCAGTTCTTC.

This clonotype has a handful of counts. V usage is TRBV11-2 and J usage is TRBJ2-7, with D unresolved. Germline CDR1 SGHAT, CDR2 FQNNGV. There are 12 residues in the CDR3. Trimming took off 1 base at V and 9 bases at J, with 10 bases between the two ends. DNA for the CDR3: TGTGCCAGCAGCTTAGGTGGGGTAGGGCAGTACTTC. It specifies CASSLGGVGQYF.

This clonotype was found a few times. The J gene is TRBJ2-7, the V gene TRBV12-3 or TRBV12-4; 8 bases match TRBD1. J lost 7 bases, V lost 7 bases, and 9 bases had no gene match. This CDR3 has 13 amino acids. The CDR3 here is CASTPSDRAEQYF. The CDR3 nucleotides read TGTGCCAGCACCCCATCGGACAGGGCTGAGCAGTACTTC.

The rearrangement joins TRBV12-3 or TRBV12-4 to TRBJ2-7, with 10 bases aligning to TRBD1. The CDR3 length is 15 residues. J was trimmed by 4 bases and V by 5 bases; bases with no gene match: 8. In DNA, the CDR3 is TGTGCCAGCAGTGCCCTAGGACAGGGGGTTTACGAGCAGTACTTC. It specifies CASSALGQGVYEQYF.

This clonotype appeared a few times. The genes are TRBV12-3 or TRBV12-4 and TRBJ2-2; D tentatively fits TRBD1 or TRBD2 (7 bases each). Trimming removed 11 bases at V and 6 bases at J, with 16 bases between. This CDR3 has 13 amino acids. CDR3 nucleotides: TGTGCCGTCAGGGGGGGGCCCCCCGGGGAGCTGTTTTTT. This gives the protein CAVRGGPPGELFF.

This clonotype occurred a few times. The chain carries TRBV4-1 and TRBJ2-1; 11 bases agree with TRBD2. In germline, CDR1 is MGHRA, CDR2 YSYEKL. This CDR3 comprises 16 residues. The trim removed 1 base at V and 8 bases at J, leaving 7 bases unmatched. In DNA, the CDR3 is TGCGCCAGCAGCCAAGTTAGCGGGGGGGCGGTCTATGAGCAGTTCTTC. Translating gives CASSQVSGGAVYEQFF.

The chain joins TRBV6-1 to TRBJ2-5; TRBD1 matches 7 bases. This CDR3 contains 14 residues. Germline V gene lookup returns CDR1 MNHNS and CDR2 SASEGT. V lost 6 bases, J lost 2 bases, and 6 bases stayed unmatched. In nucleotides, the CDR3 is TGTGCCAGCAGAGGGACAGCGCCGCAAGAGACCCAGTACTTC. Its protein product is CASRGTAPQETQYF.

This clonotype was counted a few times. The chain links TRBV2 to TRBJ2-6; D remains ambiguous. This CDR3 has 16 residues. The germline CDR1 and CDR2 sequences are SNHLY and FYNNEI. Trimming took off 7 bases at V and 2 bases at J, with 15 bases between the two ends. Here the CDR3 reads CASTDPRSPGANVLTF. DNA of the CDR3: TGTGCCAGCACCGACCCCAGGTCCCCTGGGGCCAACGTCCTGACTTTC.

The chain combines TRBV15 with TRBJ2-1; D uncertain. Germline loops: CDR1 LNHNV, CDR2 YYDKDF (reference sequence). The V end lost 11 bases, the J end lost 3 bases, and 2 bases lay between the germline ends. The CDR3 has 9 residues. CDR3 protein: CADYNEQFF. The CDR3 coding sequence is TGTGCCGACTACAATGAGCAGTTCTTC.

The DNA for the CDR3 is TGTGCCAGCAGTTTAGATCCTGGAGGACAGGACCAGCAGTACTTC. Protein sequence: CASSLDPGGQDQQYF. V is TRBV12-3 or TRBV12-4 and J is TRBJ2-7; 7 nucleotides align to TRBD1. This CDR3 has 15 residues. Trimming at V came to 1 base and at J to 8 bases, leaving 11 bases not matched to a gene.